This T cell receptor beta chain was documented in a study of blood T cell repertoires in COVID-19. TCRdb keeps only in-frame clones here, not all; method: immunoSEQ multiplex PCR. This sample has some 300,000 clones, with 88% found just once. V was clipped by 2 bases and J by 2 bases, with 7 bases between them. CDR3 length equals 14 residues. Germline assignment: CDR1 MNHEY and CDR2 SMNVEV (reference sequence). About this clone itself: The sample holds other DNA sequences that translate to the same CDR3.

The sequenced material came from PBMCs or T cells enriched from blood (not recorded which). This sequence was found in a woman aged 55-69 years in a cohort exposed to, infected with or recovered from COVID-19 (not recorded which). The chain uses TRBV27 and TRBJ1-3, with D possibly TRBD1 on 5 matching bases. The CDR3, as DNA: TGTGCCAGCAGTTTACGGGGGGCTGGAAACACCATATATTTT. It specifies CASSLRGAGNTIYF.